These 22 T cell receptor beta chains were sequenced from one sample in a study of regulatory T cells in long-lasting Graves disease. For TCR beta, libraries came from iRepertoire HTBI primers and Arm-PCR of CDR3 regions. TCRdb passed the multiplex PCR reads through MiXCR, listing each CDR3 protein once. The sample shows about 530,000 distinct CDR3 sequences, about 15% of them seen only once. Time point described: newly diagnosed GD, antithyroid drugs for less than 3 months. RNA extracted from PBMCs served as the sequencing template. These data are also associated with another study on T cells in Graves' hyperthyroidism and ophthalmopathy.

Sample: peripheral blood mononuclear cells (PBMCs), taken at new diagnosis, from a patient treated with antithyroid drugs. The receptors shown here come from a woman aged 40-60 years with Graves disease.

This clonotype was seen just once. The chain links TRBV3-1 to TRBJ1-6; possible D gene TRBD1, 6 bases. Germline-derived CDR1 and CDR2 are LGHDT and YNNKEL (reference sequence). Trimming left V 1 base short and J 11 bases short, with 15 bases between. The CDR3 has 15 residues. The CDR3 DNA reads TGTGCCAGCAGCCAAGCGGGCCAGGGGAATCCACCCCTCCACTTT. Protein sequence: CASSQAGQGNPPLHF.

J is TRBJ2-7 and V is TRBV7-9; weak D call: TRBD2 (6 bases). In germline, CDR1 is SEHNR, CDR2 FQNEAQ (reference sequence). The CDR3 consists of 12 residues. Trimming took off 4 bases at V and 6 bases at J, with 10 bases between the two ends. The CDR3 sequence: CASSSSGREQYF. The CDR3 bases are TGTGCCAGCAGCTCAAGCGGGCGCGAGCAGTACTTC.

Comments on this clonotype: One junction end does not reproduce the germline sequence, and a read error may be involved. The rearrangement uses TRBV28 and TRBJ2-7; D might be TRBD1 (6 bases). The CDR3 sequence is 14 residues long. CDR1 and CDR2 (germline): MDHEN, SYDVKM. Written as DNA, the CDR3 is TGCGCCAGCAGCCAAGCCCAGGGGTGGTACGAGCAGTACTTC. It encodes CASSQAQGWYEQYF.

The rearrangement links TRBV2 to TRBJ1-2; perhaps TRBD1 as D (6 bases). The CDR3 totals 13 residues. V was pared by 10 bases and J by 0 bases, with 12 bases between. CDR1 is SNHLY, CDR2 FYNNEI, per germline. The CDR3 region has the DNA TGTGCCACCAGCAGGGGAGCTAACTATGGCTACACCTTC. Residues: CATSRGANYGYTF.

This clonotype came up a few times. CDR3 protein: CAWSVVWGEGYEQYF. The CDR3 region has the DNA TGTGCCTGGAGTGTGGTGTGGGGAGAGGGCTACGAGCAGTACTTC. V usage is TRBV30 and J usage is TRBJ2-7; D perhaps matches TRBD2 (5 bases). Trimming left V 0 bases short and J 3 bases short, with 15 bases between. This CDR3 has 15 residues. The V gene's germline CDR1 is GTSNPN and CDR2 SVGIG (reference sequence).

With regard to this clonotype: This clone may be a read error of a much larger clone one base away. The genes are TRBV30 and TRBJ2-3; TRBD2 is a possible D gene (5 bases). Germline V gene lookup returns CDR1 GTSNPN and CDR2 SVGIG (reference sequence). The CDR3 contains 13 residues. With 0 bases removed from V and 2 bases from J, the gap between germline ends came to 6 bases. The CDR3 DNA reads TGTGCCTGGAGTGTCGGGGTCACAGATACGCAGTATTTT. Its protein product is CAWSVGVTDTQYF. Combining the CDR3 with reference TRBV30 and TRBJ2-3 gives the whole variable domain SQTIHQWPATLVQPVGSPLSLECTVEGTSNPNLYWYRQAAGRGLQLLFYSVGIGQISSEVPQNLSASRPQDRQFILSSKKLLLSDSGFYLCAWSVGVTDTQYFGPGTRLTVL.

Many counts were recorded for this clonotype. The genes are TRBV12-3 or TRBV12-4 and TRBJ1-5; D gene uncertain. V was shortened by 5 bases and J by 8 bases, with 10 bases between the two germline ends. The CDR3 runs to 12 residues. In DNA form, the CDR3 reads TGTGCCAGCAGTCCTTATAGGAAGCCCCAGCATTTT. Its protein is CASSPYRKPQHF.

In regard to this clonotype: A much larger clonotype is one base distant, so this may be a read error. The gene calls are TRBV3-1 and TRBJ1-6; TRBD1 agrees at 7 bases. The germline gives CDR1 LGHDT, CDR2 YNNKEL (reference sequence). The CDR3 is made up of 16 amino acids. In DNA, the CDR3 is TGTGTCAGCAGCCCCTTACCCGGGACAGAAAATTCACCCCTCCACTTT. Encoded protein: CVSSPLPGTENSPLHF.

There are many counts of this clonotype. The V and J genes are TRBV10-3 and TRBJ1-6; D ambiguous. V lost 4 bases and J 7 bases, leaving 8 bases between the germline ends. Looked up from germline, CDR1 is ENHRY and CDR2 is SYGVKD. This CDR3 is built from 13 residues. The CDR3 nucleotides are TGTGCCATCAGTGGCGGGAACAATTCACCCCTCCACTTT. Its translation is CAISGGNNSPLHF.

A remark on this clonotype: The junction shows a germline mismatch at one end, possibly a read error. The V gene is TRBV18, the J gene TRBJ1-5, with 10 bases fitting TRBD1. The germline V gene has CDR1 KGHSH and CDR2 LQKENI. This CDR3 comprises 15 residues. The CDR3 nucleotides are TGTGCCAGCCCACCAGGGACAGGGGCAAGTCAGCCCCAGCATTTT. This encodes CASPPGTGASQPQHF.

This clonotype was seen ten or more times. The rearrangement uses TRBV2 and TRBJ2-2; D unresolved. Trimming left V 2 bases short and J 5 bases short, with 6 bases between. Germline CDR1 is SNHLY and CDR2 is FYNNEI. This CDR3 has 13 amino acids. The CDR3 coding sequence is TGTGCCAGCAGTGAAACTGGAACCGGGGAGCTGTTTTTT. The encoded protein is CASSETGTGELFF. Full variable domain (missing parts from reference TRBV2 and TRBJ2-2): EPEVTQTPSHQVTQMGQEVILRCVPISNHLYFYWYRQILGQKVEFLVSFYNNEISEKSEIFDDQFSVERPDGSNFTLKIRSTKLEDSAMYFCASSETGTGELFFGEGSRLTVL.

This clonotype was detected a few times. This chain connects TRBV12-3 or TRBV12-4 to TRBJ1-5; no reliable D call. Trimming removed 5 bases from V and 2 bases from J, with 16 bases in between. The CDR3 consists of 16 residues. The CDR3 sequence is CASSRRGASGNQPQHF. DNA for the CDR3: TGTGCCAGCAGTCGCCGGGGAGCCTCGGGCAATCAGCCCCAGCATTTT.

This clonotype was counted many times. The V gene is TRBV20-1, the J gene TRBJ1-1; 7 bases align to TRBD1. The V gene end was trimmed by 5 bases and the J gene end by 5 bases; junction bases not matched to a gene: 8. The CDR3 has 13 residues. Germline V lookup: CDR1 DFQATT, CDR2 SNEGSKA (reference sequence). The CDR3 is CSAPYRGRTEAFF. CDR3 nucleotides: TGCAGTGCTCCCTACAGGGGAAGGACTGAAGCTTTCTTT.

This clonotype was seen many times. The chain uses TRBV2 and TRBJ2-2; TRBD2 agrees at 11 bases. The CDR3 runs 15 residues. After removal of 3 bases from V and 6 bases from J, the junction contained 3 bases not matched to a gene. The germline CDR1 and CDR2 sequences are SNHLY and FYNNEI. The CDR3 nucleotides are TGTGCCAGCAGTGAGCTAGCGGGGGGCCCCGGGGAGCTGTTTTTT. Protein: CASSELAGGPGELFF.

This clonotype was recorded many times. The chain uses TRBV6-2 or TRBV6-3 and TRBJ2-1; 11 nucleotides agree with TRBD1. The length of the CDR3 is 13 residues. J gave up 10 bases and V 6 bases, and 5 bases lay outside the gene matches. The germline V gene encodes CDR1 MNHEY and CDR2 SVGEGT. CDR3 nucleotides: TGTGCCAGCAGGGGGGACAGGGGGTTCGAGCAGTTCTTC. As protein: CASRGDRGFEQFF.

The chain joins TRBV7-3 to TRBJ2-2, with a tentative D call TRBD1 (6 bases). The CDR3 is made up of 14 amino acids. The germline V and J ends were trimmed by 5 bases and 4 bases, with 11 bases remaining between them. CDR1 is SGHTA, CDR2 FQGTGA, per germline. CDR3 amino acids: CASSGGQPTGELFF. CDR3 DNA sequence: TGTGCCAGCAGCGGAGGACAGCCCACCGGGGAGCTGTTTTTT.

Only a few counts were recorded for this clonotype. The rearrangement links TRBV2 to TRBJ1-1, with D possibly being TRBD1 (5 bases). The germline V and J ends were trimmed by 7 bases and 1 base, with 13 bases remaining between them. Germline assignment: CDR1 SNHLY and CDR2 FYNNEI. This CDR3 has 14 amino acids. CDR3 amino acids: CASIVDSTNTEAFF. CDR3 nucleotides: TGTGCCAGCATTGTTGACAGCACGAACACTGAAGCTTTCTTT.

This clonotype was observed a few times. The chain couples TRBV5-5 to TRBJ2-5, with D possibly being TRBD1 or TRBD2 (5 bases each). Germline CDR1 SGHKS, CDR2 YYEKEE (reference sequence). V was shortened by 3 bases and J by 6 bases, with 15 bases between the two germline ends. This CDR3 has 14 amino acids. The CDR3 DNA sequence: TGTGCCAGCAGCTCGGGGACGTTCTTCCAGACCCAGTACTTC. Translation: CASSSGTFFQTQYF.

This clonotype was seen ten or more times. V is TRBV28 and J is TRBJ2-7; D gene unclear. The germline V gene has CDR1 MDHEN and CDR2 SYDVKM. This CDR3 is 14 amino acids long. V lost 5 bases and J lost 2, with 13 bases in between. CDR3 in DNA: TGTGCCAGCAGTCCATCCCTCGCCACCTACGAGCAGTACTTC. Residues: CASSPSLATYEQYF.

This clonotype showed up many times. As DNA, the CDR3 is TGTGCCAGCAGTCACCTGGATGAGCAGTTCTTC. Protein sequence: CASSHLDEQFF. This chain uses TRBV6-2 or TRBV6-3 with TRBJ2-1; no reliable D call. The CDR3 consists of 11 residues. V lost 5 bases to trimming and J lost 8 bases, with 7 bases between them. In germline, CDR1 is MNHEY, CDR2 SVGEGT.

Details on this clonotype: At one end, the junction sequence differs from germline, possibly due to a read error. The chain is built from TRBV6-1 and TRBJ2-5; D unclear. The CDR3 extends over 18 amino acids. Per germline, CDR1 MNHNS and CDR2 SASEGT. CDR3 sequence reads: CATSDLNTPPLERETQYF. DNA for the CDR3: TGTGCCACCAGTGATTTGAACACGCCGCCTCTCGAAAGGGAGACCCAGTACTTC.

This clonotype was found a few times. This rearrangement joins TRBV19 to TRBJ2-7, with TRBD1 identical over 9 bases. Germline V gene data show CDR1 as LNHDA and CDR2 as SQIVND (reference sequence). The J segment lost 1 base and the V segment lost 8 bases, leaving 3 bases of the junction unmatched. The CDR3 extends over 13 amino acids. This CDR3 is CASAGTGSYEQYF. The CDR3 bases are TGTGCCAGTGCCGGGACAGGGTCCTACGAGCAGTACTTC.